The 26 T cell receptor beta chains presented below share a single source sample, sequenced in a study of regulatory T cells in long-lasting Graves disease. Investigators prepared the TCR beta libraries by applying iRepertoire HTBI primers and Arm-PCR of CDR3 regions. TCRdb redid the calling of the multiplex PCR reads with MiXCR, one entry per CDR3 protein. Found here are roughly 500,000 distinct CDR3 sequences, 22% of them singletons; the top ten hold 13%. Described time point: persistent/refractory GD, antithyroid drugs over 5 years with positive TRAb. There was RNA extracted from PBMCs, and the TCR library was made from it. The starting material was peripheral blood mononuclear cells (PBMCs), obtained when the disease was refractory, from a patient treated with antithyroid drugs. All receptors come from a female donor with Graves disease.

This chain links TRBV5-4 with TRBJ1-2, with TRBD1 matching over 12 bases. CDR1 is SGHNT, CDR2 YYREEE, per germline (reference sequence). This CDR3 spans 14 amino acids. The J segment lost 7 bases and the V segment lost 1 base, leaving 2 bases of the junction unmatched. CDR3 protein: CASSLMGQGAGYTF. For the CDR3, the DNA is TGTGCCAGCAGCTTGATGGGACAGGGGGCTGGCTACACCTTC.

This clonotype was counted between two and nine times. V is TRBV7-9 and J is TRBJ1-2, with D unclear. V dropped 1 base and J dropped 7 bases, with 25 bases sitting between them. The CDR3 spans 18 residues. The germline V gene encodes CDR1 SEHNR and CDR2 FQNEAQ (reference sequence). The CDR3 DNA reads as TGTGCCAGCAGCTTAGGCCCGGATGAGTACGTCTTGTGGGTTGGCTACACCTTC. As protein: CASSLGPDEYVLWVGYTF.

V usage is TRBV28 and J usage is TRBJ2-7; D may be TRBD2 (5 bases). The CDR3 totals 17 residues. Per the germline V gene, CDR1 is MDHEN and CDR2 is SYDVKM. The germline V and J ends were trimmed by 6 bases and 1 base, with 22 bases remaining between them. For the CDR3, the DNA is TGTGCCAGCAGCTTGGGTTGGCCCGACGGGGTTTCCTACGAGCAGTACTTC. Its translation is CASSLGWPDGVSYEQYF.

This clonotype came up many times. The genes are TRBV7-2 and TRBJ1-6; maybe TRBD1 (5 bases). This CDR3 comprises 14 residues. Trimming took off 1 base at V and 6 bases at J, with 7 bases between the two ends. Germline CDR1 SGHTA, CDR2 FQGNSA. This CDR3 reads CASSLGTFNSPLHF. Here the CDR3 DNA reads TGTGCCAGCAGCTTAGGGACATTTAATTCACCCCTCCACTTT. The entire variable domain, with the rest obtained from reference TRBV7-2 and TRBJ1-6, is as follows: GAGVSQSPSNKVTEKGKDVELRCDPISGHTALYWYRQSLGQGLEFLIYFQGNSAPDKSGLPSDRFSAERTGGSVSTLTIQRTQQEDSAVYLCASSLGTFNSPLHFGNGTRLTVT.

The table lists this clonotype with many counts. V gene TRBV6-1 combines with J gene TRBJ1-4; a possible D gene is TRBD1 (6 bases). V lost 6 bases to trimming and J lost 4 bases, with 12 bases between them. Germline CDR1 is MNHNS and CDR2 is SASEGT. CDR3 length: 14 amino acids. CDR3 loop: CASRTGTNNEKLFF. The CDR3 region has the DNA TGTGCCAGCAGAACCGGGACAAATAATGAAAAACTGTTTTTT.

The chain has TRBV7-2 and TRBJ1-2; tentatively, D is TRBD1 (5 bases). V was shortened by 2 bases and J by 8 bases, with 21 bases between the two germline ends. The CDR3 sequence is 16 residues long. The germline CDR1 and CDR2 sequences are SGHTA and FQGNSA. CDR3 in DNA: TGTGCCAGCAGCTTATACCTCCCCGGGACTGGTATGGGCTACACCTTC. Translated: CASSLYLPGTGMGYTF.

This clonotype was seen at least ten times. The gene calls are TRBV20-1 and TRBJ1-1; unclear D gene. V was clipped by 6 bases and J by 6 bases, with 20 bases between them. Germline V gene sequence: CDR1 DFQATT, CDR2 SNEGSKA (reference sequence). There are 14 residues in the CDR3. CDR3 sequence reads: CSAVLPAGGAEAFF. As DNA, the CDR3 is TGCAGTGCCGTCTTACCCGCAGGTGGTGCTGAAGCTTTCTTT.

There are many counts of this clonotype. The chain links TRBV20-1 to TRBJ1-1, with D perhaps TRBD1 (5 bases). Germline V lookup: CDR1 DFQATT, CDR2 SNEGSKA (reference sequence). This CDR3 comprises 14 residues. Deletions cut 3 bases from V and 1 base from J, with 12 bases between. The CDR3 reads CSARGRVTNTEAFF. CDR3 DNA: TGCAGTGCTAGGGGCAGGGTCACGAACACTGAAGCTTTCTTT.

CDR3 in DNA: TGTGCCAGCAGCTCCCTTTTCTACGAGCAGTACTTC. Translated, it gives CASSSLFYEQYF. The J gene is TRBJ2-7, the V gene TRBV11-2; D is unresolved. V lost 4 bases to trimming and J lost 3 bases, with 7 bases between them. Germline V lookup: CDR1 SGHAT, CDR2 FQNNGV. The CDR3 has 12 amino acids. The full variable domain, its missing parts supplied by reference TRBV11-2 and TRBJ2-7, is EAGVAQSPRYKIIEKRQSVAFWCNPISGHATLYWYQQILGQGPKLLIQFQNNGVVDDSQLPKDRFSAERLKGVDSTLKIQPAKLEDSAVYLCASSSLFYEQYFGPGTRLTVT.

This clonotype was recorded a few times. The gene calls are TRBV20-1 and TRBJ1-2; 8 bases fit TRBD1. V shed 3 bases, J shed 3 bases, and the junction held 12 bases outside the gene matches. The CDR3 has 16 residues. Germline CDR1 reads DFQATT; CDR2 reads SNEGSKA (reference sequence). The DNA of the CDR3 is TGCAGTGCTAGCCGGGACAGGTCTCCCGGAGACTATGGCTACACCTTC. It translates to CSASRDRSPGDYGYTF.

This clonotype was picked up a small number of times. The V gene is TRBV3-1, the J gene TRBJ1-1; D gene unclear. Trimming pared 1 base from V and 6 bases from J, leaving 6 bases between. CDR1 is LGHDT, CDR2 YNNKEL, per germline (reference sequence). This CDR3 spans 12 amino acids. CDR3 sequence (DNA): TGTGCCAGCAGCCAAGGTATAGCTGAAGCTTTCTTT. Amino acid sequence: CASSQGIAEAFF.

This clonotype was seen a few times. CDR3 region: CASSLPGRLGDTGELFF. The CDR3 DNA follows: TGCGCCAGCAGCTTGCCGGGGAGGCTAGGCGACACCGGGGAGCTGTTTTTT. The chain carries TRBV5-1 and TRBJ2-2, with D possibly TRBD2 on 6 matching bases. CDR3 length equals 17 residues. The V gene lost 1 base and the J gene lost 3 bases, with 16 bases spanning the gap. Per germline, CDR1 SGHRS and CDR2 YFSETQ. The full variable domain, rest sourced from reference TRBV5-1 and TRBJ2-2, is KAGVTQTPRYLIKTRGQQVTLSCSPISGHRSVSWYQQTPGQGLQFLFEYFSETQRNKGNFPGRFSGRQFSNSRSEMNVSTLELGDSALYLCASSLPGRLGDTGELFFGEGSRLTVL.

This clonotype was detected ten times or more. At one boundary the junction diverges from the germline segment, which might be a read error. In DNA, the CDR3 is TGCAGTGCTCCGACAGGGCGCTTCGACGAGCAGTGCTTC. Protein sequence: CSAPTGRFDEQCF. The chain carries TRBV20-1 and TRBJ2-7, with 7 bases that match TRBD1. CDR3 length equals 13 residues. Germline CDR1 is DFQATT and CDR2 is SNEGSKA (reference sequence).

This clonotype showed up many times. The chain combines TRBV7-2 with TRBJ2-5; maybe TRBD2 (5 bases). Germline CDR1 and CDR2: SGHTA and FQGNSA. The CDR3 runs to 15 residues. The V gene lost 6 bases and the J gene lost 5 bases, with 19 bases spanning the gap. CDR3 protein: CASSLLRGDGETQYF. The CDR3 DNA is TGTGCCAGCAGTCTACTACGGGGAGATGGTGAGACCCAGTACTTC. The variable domain in full, completed from reference TRBV7-2 and TRBJ2-5, reads GAGVSQSPSNKVTEKGKDVELRCDPISGHTALYWYRQSLGQGLEFLIYFQGNSAPDKSGLPSDRFSAERTGGSVSTLTIQRTQQEDSAVYLCASSLLRGDGETQYFGPGTRLLVL.

The chain recombines TRBV4-2 with TRBJ2-7; 12 nucleotides align to TRBD2. The V gene's germline CDR1 is LGHNA and CDR2 YNFKEQ. The V and J ends lost 0 bases and 4 bases, in that order; junction bases with no gene match: 10. The length of the CDR3 is 18 residues. As DNA, the CDR3 is TGTGCCAGCAGCCAAGATGAAACTAGCGGGGGGCCTAGGTACGAGCAGTACTTC. Encoded protein: CASSQDETSGGPRYEQYF.

This clonotype was seen many times. This chain joins TRBV12-5 and TRBJ1-1, with unresolved D. Germline V CDR1 and CDR2: LGHNT, FRNRAP. The V and J ends lost 2 bases and 1 base respectively, with 5 bases between them. The CDR3 runs to 13 residues. The chain's CDR3 is CASGLSSNTEAFF. In nucleotides, the CDR3 is TGTGCTAGTGGTTTGAGTTCGAACACTGAAGCTTTCTTT. The full variable domain, its missing parts supplied by reference TRBV12-5 and TRBJ1-1, is DARVTQTPRHKVTEMGQEVTMRCQPILGHNTVFWYRQTMMQGLELLAYFRNRAPLDDSGMPKDRFSAEMPDATLATLKIQPSEPRDSAVYFCASGLSSNTEAFFGQGTRLTVV.

The CDR3 DNA reads TGTGCCAGTATATCGGGGAAGGAGCAGTTCTTC. This encodes CASISGKEQFF. The chain uses TRBV19 and TRBJ2-1, with D tentatively TRBD2 (5 bases). The CDR3 contains 11 residues. V was shortened by 7 bases and J by 10 bases, with 11 bases between the two germline ends. Per germline, CDR1 LNHDA and CDR2 SQIVND (reference sequence). Full variable domain (rest looked up from reference TRBV19 and TRBJ2-1): DGGITQSPKYLFRKEGQNVTLSCEQNLNHDAMYWYRQDPGQGLRLIYYSQIVNDFQKGDIAEGYSVSREKKESFPLTVTSAQKNPTAFYLCASISGKEQFFGPGTRLTVL.

This clonotype occurred a few times. The V and J genes are TRBV6-2 or TRBV6-3 and TRBJ2-1, with 11 positions matching TRBD2. There are 13 residues in the CDR3. Trimming removed 10 bases from V and 10 bases from J; junction bases left unmatched: 9. Looked up from germline, CDR1 is MNHEY and CDR2 is SVGEGT. CDR3 in amino acids: CATSDASGGEQFF. In DNA, the CDR3 is TGTGCCACAAGTGATGCTAGCGGGGGGGAGCAGTTCTTC.

The sample holds many counts of this clonotype. This chain links TRBV28 with TRBJ1-1; D may be TRBD1 (5 bases). Germline CDR1 and CDR2: MDHEN and SYDVKM. This CDR3 has 15 residues. Trimming removed 3 bases at V and 3 bases at J, with 14 bases between. This CDR3 reads CASSFGAGGYTEAFF. As DNA, the CDR3 is TGTGCCAGCAGTTTTGGGGCAGGTGGTTACACTGAAGCTTTCTTT.

This clonotype was counted ten times or more. The chain is built from TRBV10-3 and TRBJ2-7; D not certain. Trimming left V 6 bases short and J 3 bases short, with 12 bases between. Per germline, CDR1 ENHRY and CDR2 SYGVKD. The CDR3 is 13 amino acids. The DNA for the CDR3 is TGTGCCATCAGGGGATCGTCGTTCTACGAGCAGTACTTC. This encodes CAIRGSSFYEQYF.

This clonotype was seen repeatedly, ten times or more. The V and J genes are TRBV12-3 or TRBV12-4 and TRBJ1-2; tentative D call: TRBD1 (5 bases). This CDR3 region has 15 residues. The V and J ends lost 1 base and 4 bases respectively, with 13 bases between them. The CDR3 loop is CASSLEAGLGYGYTF. In DNA form, the CDR3 reads TGTGCCAGCAGTTTAGAGGCAGGGCTTGGCTATGGCTACACCTTC.

This clonotype was seen just once. The chain employs TRBV11-2 and TRBJ1-5; tentative D call: TRBD1 (5 bases). CDR3 size: 15 residues. Germline-derived CDR1 and CDR2 are SGHAT and FQNNGV. The ends were cut back, 3 bases at V and 4 bases at J, with 13 bases in the middle. The CDR3 loop is CASSFSPGGNQPQHF. Here the CDR3 DNA reads TGTGCCAGCAGCTTCTCCCCGGGGGGTAATCAGCCCCAGCATTTT.

With regard to this clonotype: Mismatch with germline at one junction end may stem from a read error. The chain employs TRBV6-5 and TRBJ2-5; perhaps TRBD2 as D (6 bases). The CDR3 has 12 residues. Looked up from germline, CDR1 is MNHEY and CDR2 is SVGAGI. CDR3 in DNA: TGTGCCAGCAGTTACTCGACCGGGGGTCAAATCTTC. The encoded protein is CASSYSTGGQIF.

In this sample, this clonotype turned up many times. This chain's CDR3 is CASSPYRVSNEKLFF. CDR3 nucleotides: TGTGCCAGTAGTCCCTACAGGGTCTCTAATGAAAAACTGTTTTTT. The rearrangement uses TRBV19 and TRBJ1-4; maybe TRBD1 (6 bases). There are 15 residues in the CDR3. Trimming took 5 bases from V and 3 from J, leaving 13 bases between them. Germline CDR1 LNHDA, CDR2 SQIVND (reference sequence). Using reference TRBV19 and TRBJ1-4 for the parts outside the CDR3, the full variable domain is DGGITQSPKYLFRKEGQNVTLSCEQNLNHDAMYWYRQDPGQGLRLIYYSQIVNDFQKGDIAEGYSVSREKKESFPLTVTSAQKNPTAFYLCASSPYRVSNEKLFFGSGTQLSVL.

On this clonotype itself: Because it lacks the conserved phenylalanine or tryptophan at the end, this CDR3 is likely a read error. The gene calls are TRBV7-9 and TRBJ1-6, with 7 positions matching TRBD1. The V gene's germline CDR1 is SEHNR and CDR2 FQNEAQ (reference sequence). CDR3 length: 14 amino acids. After removal of 7 bases from V and 8 bases from J, the junction contained 8 bases not matched to a gene. The CDR3 protein is CASNQGGRDSPLHL. CDR3 coding DNA: TGTGCCAGCAACCAGGGGGGCAGAGATTCACCCCTCCACCTT.

This clonotype was detected many times. The chain employs TRBV5-1 and TRBJ1-1, with a weak D call TRBD1 (5 bases). Trimming removed 0 bases from V and 5 bases from J, with 14 bases in between. The CDR3 length is 15 residues. CDR1 is SGHRS, CDR2 YFSETQ, per germline. Written as DNA, the CDR3 is TGCGCCAGCAGCTTGGTGGGGGGGGTAGGGACTGAAGCTTTCTTT. This codes for CASSLVGGVGTEAFF.